Shown below are 6 T cell receptor beta chains from a single sample sequenced in a study of T and B cells in COVID-19 patients. From blood, about 240-550 ng of genomic DNA served as TRB template. BIOMED2 TRB-A/B primer pools were used in multiplex TRB PCR. TCRdb reprocessed the multiplex PCR reads with MiXCR, giving one entry per CDR3 protein. The profile covers about 1,000 distinct CDR3 sequences, with 15% to 20% appearing a single time and under 50% taken by the ten largest. Specimen: blood. These TCRs come from a human donor with active COVID-19.

By share, this clonotype counts as medium-sized. The rearrangement uses TRBV30 and TRBJ1-6, with D perhaps TRBD1 (5 bases). The CDR3 is 12 amino acids. Trimming removed 3 bases at V and 9 bases at J, with 9 bases between. Looked up from germline, CDR1 is GTSNPN and CDR2 is SVGIG (reference sequence). This chain's CDR3 is CAWRQVPSPLHF. CDR3 DNA sequence: TGTGCCTGGAGACAGGTGCCTTCACCCCTCCACTTT.

This clonotype is labeled medium-sized. This chain joins TRBV30 and TRBJ1-2, with a weak D call TRBD1 (6 bases). The CDR3 covers 13 residues. Trimming removed 2 bases at V and 2 bases at J, with 9 bases between. Germline loops: CDR1 GTSNPN, CDR2 SVGIG (reference sequence). The CDR3 nucleotides are TGTGCCTGGAGTAAGGGGGGAAACTATGGCTACACCTTC. Its translation: CAWSKGGNYGYTF. The variable domain in full, with the rest retrieved from reference TRBV30 and TRBJ1-2, is SQTIHQWPATLVQPVGSPLSLECTVEGTSNPNLYWYRQAAGRGLQLLFYSVGIGQISSEVPQNLSASRPQDRQFILSSKKLLLSDSGFYLCAWSKGGNYGYTFGSGTRLTVV.

This clonotype is a singleton in its sample. The J gene is TRBJ2-7, the V gene TRBV11-1, with TRBD2 as a possible D gene (6 bases). Trimming cost V 5 bases and J 6 bases, with 17 bases left between them. The germline V gene has CDR1 SGHAT and CDR2 FQDESV (reference sequence). The CDR3 is 14 amino acids. The CDR3 loop reads CASSARRGSFEQYF. CDR3 DNA sequence: TGTGCCAGCAGCGCCCGGAGGGGAAGTTTCGAGCAGTACTTC. Full variable domain (rest looked up from reference TRBV11-1 and TRBJ2-7): EAEVAQSPRYKITEKSQAVAFWCDPISGHATLYWYRQILGQGPELLVQFQDESVVDDSQLPKDRFSAERLKGVDSTLKIQPAELGDSAMYLCASSARRGSFEQYFGPGTRLTVT.

The genes are TRBV7-3 and TRBJ1-1, with D tentatively TRBD1 (5 bases). CDR1 and CDR2 from the germline V gene are SGHTA and FQGTGA. The CDR3 totals 13 residues. V was pared by 3 bases and J by 1 base, with 6 bases between. For the CDR3, the DNA is TGTGCCAGCAGCTTTGGGGGGAACACTGAAGCTTTCTTT. This codes for CASSFGGNTEAFF.

This clonotype was picked up one time. The chain combines TRBV12-3 or TRBV12-4 with TRBJ2-5; the match to TRBD1 covers 10 bases. J lost 5 bases, V lost 2 bases, and 5 bases had no gene match. There are 15 residues in the CDR3. As DNA, the CDR3 is TGTGCCAGCAGTTTAAGGACAGGGGGGGGGGAGACCCAGTACTTC. Protein: CASSLRTGGGETQYF.

This chain joins TRBV9 and TRBJ2-7; D uncertain. CDR1 is SGDLS, CDR2 YYNGEE, per germline. The CDR3 spans 16 residues. Deletions cut 0 bases from V and 1 base from J, with 14 bases between. The CDR3 loop is CASSVGPASASYEQYF. The CDR3 DNA is TGTGCCAGCAGCGTAGGACCGGCTTCGGCGTCCTACGAGCAGTACTTC.